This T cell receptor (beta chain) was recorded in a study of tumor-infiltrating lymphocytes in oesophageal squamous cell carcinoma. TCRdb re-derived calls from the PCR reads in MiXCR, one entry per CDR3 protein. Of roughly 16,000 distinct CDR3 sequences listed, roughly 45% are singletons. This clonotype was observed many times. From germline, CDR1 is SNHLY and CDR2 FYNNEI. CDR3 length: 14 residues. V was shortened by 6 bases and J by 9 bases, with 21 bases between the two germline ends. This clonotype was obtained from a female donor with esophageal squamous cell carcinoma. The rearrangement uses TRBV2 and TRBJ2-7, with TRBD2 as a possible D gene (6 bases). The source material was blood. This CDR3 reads CASRAQGPGGWQYF. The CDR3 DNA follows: TGTGCCAGCAGGGCCCAGGGACCCGGGGGATGGCAGTACTTC. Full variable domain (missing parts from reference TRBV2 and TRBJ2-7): EPEVTQTPSHQVTQMGQEVILRCVPISNHLYFYWYRQILGQKVEFLVSFYNNEISEKSEIFDDQFSVERPDGSNFTLKIRSTKLEDSAMYFCASRAQGPGGWQYFGPGTRLTVT.